A single sample is the source of the 21 T cell receptor beta chains below, sequenced in a study of blood T cell repertoires in COVID-19. The repertoire was sequenced with immunoSEQ multiplex PCR; TCRdb's copy has only in-frame clones and lacks some. The sample carries 140,000 or so clones, about four fifths recorded once. The source material was PBMCs or T cells enriched from blood (not recorded which). The receptors originated from a woman younger than 35 who had been exposed to COVID-19.

This clone was observed once. The chain carries TRBV7-2 and TRBJ2-5; D unresolved. Germline CDR1 is SGHTA and CDR2 is FQGNSA. The CDR3 has 13 amino acids. V gave up 2 bases and J gave up 5 bases, with 9 bases separating them. The CDR3 region is CASSLTFGETQYF. The CDR3, as DNA: TGTGCCAGCAGCTTAACCTTCGGGGAGACCCAGTACTTC.

The V and J genes are TRBV3-1 (or the pseudogene TRBV3-2) and TRBJ1-3, with D perhaps TRBD1 (5 bases). The CDR3 is made up of 16 amino acids. The V end was cut by 2 bases, the J end by 0 bases, with 11 bases between. From germline, CDR1 is LGHDT and CDR2 YNNKEL (reference sequence). The CDR3 DNA reads as TGTGCCAGCAGCCAAAATAGCCAGGGCTCTGGAAACACCATATATTTT. It translates to CASSQNSQGSGNTIYF.

The chain recombines TRBV7-2 with TRBJ2-1, with 14 nucleotides matching TRBD2. Germline V CDR1 and CDR2: SGHTA, FQGNSA. V lost 5 bases to trimming and J lost 7 bases; unmatched junction nucleotides: 7. CDR3 length equals 16 residues. The CDR3 DNA reads TGTGCCAGCAGCAACAGACTAGCGGGAGGGAGGAATGAGCAGTTCTTC. This sequence encodes CASSNRLAGGRNEQFF.

The rearrangement joins TRBV5-7 to TRBJ2-4; 12 nucleotides align to TRBD2. TRBV5-7 is sorted into the ORF group, with uncertain function. The ends lost 1 base at V and 0 bases at J; junction bases unmatched: 2. This CDR3 region has 17 residues. CDR3: CASSLLAGGLAKNIQYF. Written as DNA, the CDR3 is TGTGCCAGCAGCTTGCTAGCGGGAGGGTTAGCCAAAAACATTCAGTACTTC.

This clone has a single count. This sequence joins TRBV19 and TRBJ1-2; tentative D call: TRBD1 (5 bases). This CDR3 spans 14 amino acids. The ends were cut back, 7 bases at V and 4 bases at J, with 16 bases in the middle. Germline CDR1 is LNHDA and CDR2 is SQIVND (reference sequence). For the CDR3, the DNA is TGTGCCAGTACCAACTCAGGGAGGGGCTATGGCTACACCTTC. This encodes CASTNSGRGYGYTF.

J is TRBJ2-3 and V is TRBV7-3; 7 bases agree with TRBD1. Germline V gene lookup returns CDR1 SGHTA and CDR2 FQGTGA. CDR3 length: 14 amino acids. J lost 6 bases, V lost 5 bases, and 8 bases had no gene match. This CDR3 is CASSQGTDVDTQYF. As DNA, the CDR3 is TGTGCCAGCAGCCAGGGGACAGACGTGGATACGCAGTATTTT.

The rearrangement joins TRBV19 to TRBJ2-2; tentative D call: TRBD1 (5 bases). Germline V gene lookup returns CDR1 LNHDA and CDR2 SQIVND (reference sequence). The V end was cut by 2 bases, the J end by 1 base, with 11 bases between. The CDR3 contains 16 residues. The chain's CDR3 is CASSIPLGQNTGELFF. DNA of the CDR3: TGTGCCAGTAGTATACCCCTCGGACAGAACACCGGGGAGCTGTTTTTT.

Regarding this clone: The junction departs from the called germline gene at one end, perhaps through a read error. CDR3 sequence reads: CASNLAGGPGNEQFF. The CDR3 DNA sequence: TGTGCCAGCAATTTAGCGGGAGGGCCGGGGAATGAGCAGTTCTTC. The V call is TRBV28, the J call TRBJ2-1; TRBD2 matches 11 bases. The CDR3 is made up of 15 amino acids. Germline CDR1 is MDHEN and CDR2 is SYDVKM.

This rearrangement joins TRBV11-3 to TRBJ2-5; D uncertain. The CDR3 extends over 13 amino acids. Trimming removed 0 bases from V and 3 bases from J, with 5 bases in between. Germline V gene sequence: CDR1 SGHNT, CDR2 YENEEA. The CDR3 sequence: CASSLDHEETQYF. CDR3 sequence (DNA): TGTGCCAGCAGCTTAGATCATGAAGAGACCCAGTACTTC.

The chain employs TRBV2 and TRBJ2-2, with TRBD2 matching over 8 bases. Unmatched junction bases numbered 4, after V lost 5 bases and J lost 5 bases. This CDR3 spans 14 amino acids. Germline-derived CDR1 and CDR2 are SNHLY and FYNNEI. The CDR3 nucleotides are TGTGCCAGCAGTAGGACTAGCAGGACCGGGGAGCTGTTTTTT. Protein: CASSRTSRTGELFF. Looking up the rest from reference TRBV2 and TRBJ2-2 gives the full variable domain: EPEVTQTPSHQVTQMGQEVILRCVPISNHLYFYWYRQILGQKVEFLVSFYNNEISEKSEIFDDQFSVERPDGSNFTLKIRSTKLEDSAMYFCASSRTSRTGELFFGEGSRLTVL.

This clone was picked up one time. V gene TRBV30 combines with J gene TRBJ2-1, with 8 positions matching TRBD1. V gave up 4 bases and J gave up 0 bases; unmatched junction bases: 8. The CDR3 runs to 16 residues. Germline V gene lookup returns CDR1 GTSNPN and CDR2 SVGIG (reference sequence). CDR3 sequence: CAWTLRTGYSYNEQFF. CDR3 sequence (DNA): TGTGCCTGGACCCTAAGGACAGGGTACTCCTACAATGAGCAGTTCTTC.

This chain connects TRBV24-1 to TRBJ2-7; 7 bases map to TRBD1. Per germline, CDR1 KGHDR and CDR2 SFDVKD. This CDR3 has 16 amino acids. The junction had 9 bases not matched to a gene; V was cut back by 3 bases and J by 2 bases. CDR3 in DNA: TGTGCCACCAGTGATCCGGGCGGACAGGACCCCTACGAGCAGTACTTC. This translates into CATSDPGGQDPYEQYF.

This clone came up a few times. The chain has TRBV7-3 and TRBJ1-2, with TRBD1 matching over 8 bases. The V gene end was trimmed by 3 bases and the J gene end by 6 bases; junction bases not matched to a gene: 3. This CDR3 has 13 residues. CDR1 and CDR2 from the germline V gene are SGHTA and FQGTGA. The CDR3 region has the DNA TGTGCCAGCAGCTTGACAGGGGTAAATGGCTACACCTTC. Amino acid sequence: CASSLTGVNGYTF.

This chain connects TRBV5-6 to TRBJ1-5; a possible D gene is TRBD1 (6 bases). The ends were cut back, 0 bases at V and 2 bases at J, with 6 bases in the middle. CDR1 and CDR2 (germline): SGHDT, YYEEEE. The CDR3 is 14 residues long. CDR3 amino acids: CASSLEGGNQPQHF. The DNA for the CDR3 is TGTGCCAGCAGCTTGGAGGGGGGCAATCAGCCCCAGCATTTT.

The chain recombines TRBV27 with TRBJ1-5, with D perhaps matching TRBD1 (5 bases). V was shortened by 2 bases and J by 5 bases, with 13 bases between the two germline ends. The CDR3 covers 15 residues. Germline lookup yields CDR1 MNHEY and CDR2 SMNVEV (reference sequence). The chain's CDR3 is CASSLQGVRDQPQHF. The DNA of the CDR3 is TGTGCCAGCAGTTTACAAGGGGTCAGGGATCAGCCCCAGCATTTT.

The chain couples TRBV28 to TRBJ1-2, with 9 bases identical to TRBD1. Looked up from germline, CDR1 is MDHEN and CDR2 is SYDVKM. This CDR3 contains 16 residues. As DNA, the CDR3 is TGTGCGGTTACCAAGGCTGGACAGGGGAATAACTATGGCTACACCTTC. Amino acids: CAVTKAGQGNNYGYTF.

This chain joins TRBV4-1 and TRBJ1-1, with D possibly matching TRBD1 (5 bases). This CDR3 is built from 14 residues. V lost 1 base and J lost 1, with 7 bases in between. CDR1 and CDR2 from the germline V gene are MGHRA and YSYEKL. For the CDR3, the DNA is TGCGCCAGCAGCCAAGGACAGTGGAACACTGAAGCTTTCTTT. Encoded protein: CASSQGQWNTEAFF.

The chain couples TRBV2 to TRBJ2-1, with unresolved D. Trimming took off 8 bases at V and 12 bases at J, with 11 bases between the two ends. This CDR3 has 10 residues. Germline lookup yields CDR1 SNHLY and CDR2 FYNNEI. CDR3 protein: CASGDLRQFF. CDR3 DNA: TGTGCCAGCGGAGACTTGAGGCAGTTCTTC.

The chain couples TRBV28 to TRBJ2-5, with 10 bases aligning to TRBD1. The CDR3 sequence is 14 residues long. The V segment lost 6 bases and the J segment 4 bases; nucleotides outside the gene matches: 5. Germline V gene lookup returns CDR1 MDHEN and CDR2 SYDVKM. The CDR3 reads CASSQGQGVETQYF. The CDR3 DNA follows: TGTGCCAGCAGCCAAGGACAGGGGGTAGAGACCCAGTACTTC.

The chain links TRBV11-3 to TRBJ2-2; 7 nucleotides line up with TRBD1. Germline V CDR1 and CDR2: SGHNT, YENEEA. Losses at the gene ends were 4 bases for V and 1 base for J; bases not matched to a gene: 3. There are 15 residues in the CDR3. In nucleotides, the CDR3 is TGTGCCAGCAGCTGCCGGGACAGGAACACCGGGGAGCTGTTTTTT. It is translated as CASSCRDRNTGELFF.

The DNA for the CDR3 is TGTGCCAGCAGTGACGGGGACAGGGTGGGTAATCAGCCCCAGCATTTT. This sequence encodes CASSDGDRVGNQPQHF. The chain employs TRBV6-2 or TRBV6-3 and TRBJ1-5; TRBD1 aligns across 9 bases. This CDR3 spans 16 amino acids. CDR1 is MNHEY and CDR2 is SVGEGT in the germline V gene. V shed 5 bases, J shed 4 bases, and the junction held 9 bases outside the gene matches.